These T cell receptor beta chains were read from a single sample in a study of blood T cells in healthy people across ages. TCRdb itself ran the 5' RACE reads through MiXCR, one entry per CDR3 protein. The data contain roughly 1,800,000 distinct CDR3 sequences, 40% to 55% of them singletons. Material: blood. These receptor sequences come from a woman in her thirties or forties in good health. Both conserved end residues are part of each CDR3.

J: TRBJ2-3; V: TRBV7-2; CDR3: CASSGTNPHVHTQYF
J: TRBJ2-7; V: TRBV19; CDR3: CASKMGPAYYEQYF
J: TRBJ2-3; V: TRBV9; CDR3: CASSRWGDSARQQYF
J: TRBJ2-4; V: TRBV28; CDR3: CASSPLRETENIQYF
J: TRBJ2-1; V: TRBV7-9; CDR3: CASSRESRQFF
J: TRBJ2-3; V: TRBV4-3; CDR3: CASSQEISFRWRGRHRSTDTQYF
J: .; V: TRBV18; CDR3: CASSTAQGSYEQYF
J: TRBJ2-7; V: TRBV28; CDR3: CASRVTLNYEQYF
J: TRBJ1-1; V: TRBV4-2; CDR3: CASSQDPKSTRPEAFF
J: TRBJ2-3; V: TRBV6-1; CDR3: CASSEVYRGNTDTQYF
J: TRBJ1-2; V: TRBV9; CDR3: CASSVGFNRGYTF
J: TRBJ2-5; V: TRBV6-2/TRBV6-3; CDR3: CASSYIDRAQETQYF
J: TRBJ2-5; V: TRBV5-1; CDR3: CASSLVGGGQGEQYF
J: TRBJ2-7; V: TRBV20-1; CDR3: CGARLESEQYF
J: TRBJ2-6; V: TRBV5-1; CDR3: CATSDVLSGANVLTF
J: TRBJ2-5; V: TRBV4-2; CDR3: CASSQGISNQGDQETQYF
J: TRBJ2-3; V: TRBV11-2; CDR3: CASSNTNTQYF
J: TRBJ2-7; V: TRBV10-3; CDR3: CAISPTGYEQYF
J: .; V: TRBV6-5; CDR3: CASTKGQLYNEQYF
J: TRBJ1-2; V: TRBV12-3/TRBV12-4; CDR3: CASSLVGQGAFNGYTF
J: TRBJ1-1; V: TRBV9; CDR3: CASSVPSGTLNTEAFF
J: TRBJ1-1; V: TRBV4-1; CDR3: CASSQGVLARLSNTEAFF
J: TRBJ2-7; V: TRBV28; CDR3: CASSLTAPSYEQYF
J: TRBJ2-3; V: TRBV7-2; CDR3: CASSWHAADTQYF
J: TRBJ1-2; V: TRBV6-5; CDR3: CASSYGDMLRYGYTF
J: TRBJ2-7; V: TRBV20-1; CDR3: CSAHWGENPYEQYF
J: TRBJ1-2; V: TRBV7-9; CDR3: CASSSPGAPMRGYTF
J: TRBJ2-3; V: TRBV14; CDR3: CASSQVYEDTQYF
J: TRBJ2-1; V: TRBV21-1; CDR3: CASSKYRDPSYNEQFF
J: TRBJ2-7; V: TRBV3-1; CDR3: CASSQDVGGAYEQYF
J: TRBJ2-3; V: TRBV2; CDR3: CATRGDRMAQYF
J: TRBJ2-1; V: TRBV28; CDR3: CASTGDANEQFF
J: TRBJ2-6; V: TRBV5-1; CDR3: CASSLEIPGADVLTF
J: TRBJ2-1; V: TRBV5-5; CDR3: CASSLYGRGLRGDSEQFF
J: TRBJ2-5; V: TRBV3-1; CDR3: CASSQNPTGQETQYF
J: TRBJ1-5; V: TRBV12-3/TRBV12-4; CDR3: CASSLIGPGLNQPQHF
J: TRBJ2-2; V: TRBV5-1; CDR3: CASSLGMNTGELFF
J: TRBJ1-1; V: TRBV20-1; CDR3: CSAPGQGGTEAFF
J: TRBJ2-2; V: TRBV7-2; CDR3: CASSLAAGTNTGELFF
J: TRBJ1-1; V: TRBV3-1; CDR3: CASSHHGQGNTEAFF
J: .; V: TRBV6-4; CDR3: CASSETQGGETQYF
J: .; V: TRBV2; CDR3: CATYRDYEQYF
J: TRBJ2-3; V: TRBV12-3/TRBV12-4; CDR3: CASSSRLPGLRTGAQYF
J: TRBJ2-7; V: TRBV29-1; CDR3: CSVEDWRTGNYEQYF
J: TRBJ2-1; V: TRBV4-3; CDR3: CASSQDISGYNEQFF
J: TRBJ2-7; V: TRBV5-1; CDR3: CASSLDSQTQYF
J: TRBJ2-5; V: TRBV7-2; CDR3: CASSFDGQETQYF
J: TRBJ2-3; V: TRBV18; CDR3: CASSPRGGITDTQYF
J: TRBJ2-7; V: TRBV29-1; CDR3: CSVAGQGYEQYF
J: TRBJ2-1; V: TRBV3-1; CDR3: CASSLFEPKFYNEQFF